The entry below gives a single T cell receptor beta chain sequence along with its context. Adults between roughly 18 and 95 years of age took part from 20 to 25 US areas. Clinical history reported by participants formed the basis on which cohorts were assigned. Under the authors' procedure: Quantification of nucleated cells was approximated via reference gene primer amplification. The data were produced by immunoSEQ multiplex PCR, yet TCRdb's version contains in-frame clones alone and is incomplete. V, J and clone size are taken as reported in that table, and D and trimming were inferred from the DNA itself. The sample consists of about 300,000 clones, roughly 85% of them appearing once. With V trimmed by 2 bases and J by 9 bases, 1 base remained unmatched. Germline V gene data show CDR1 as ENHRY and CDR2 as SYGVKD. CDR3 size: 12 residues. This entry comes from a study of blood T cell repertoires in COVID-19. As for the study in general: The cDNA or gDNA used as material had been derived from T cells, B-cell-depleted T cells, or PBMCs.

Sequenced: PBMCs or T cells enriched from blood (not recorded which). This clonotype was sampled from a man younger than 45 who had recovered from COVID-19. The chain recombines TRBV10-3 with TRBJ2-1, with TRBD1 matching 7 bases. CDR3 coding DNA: TGTGCCATCAGTGAGGGGACAGCTGAGCAGTTCTTC. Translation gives CAISEGTAEQFF.